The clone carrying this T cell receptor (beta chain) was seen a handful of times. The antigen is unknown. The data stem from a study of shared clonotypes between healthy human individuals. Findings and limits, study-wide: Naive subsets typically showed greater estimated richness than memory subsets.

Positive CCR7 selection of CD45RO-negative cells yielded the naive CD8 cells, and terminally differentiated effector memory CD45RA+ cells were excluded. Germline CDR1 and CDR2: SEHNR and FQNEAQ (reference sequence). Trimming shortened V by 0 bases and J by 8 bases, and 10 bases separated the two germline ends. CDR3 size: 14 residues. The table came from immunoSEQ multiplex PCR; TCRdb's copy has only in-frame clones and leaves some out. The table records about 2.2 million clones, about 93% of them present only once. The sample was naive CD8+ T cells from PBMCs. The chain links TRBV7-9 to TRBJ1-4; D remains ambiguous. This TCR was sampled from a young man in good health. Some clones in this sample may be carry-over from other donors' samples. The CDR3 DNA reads TGTGCCAGCAGCTTAGCGTACCCGGGGGAAAAACTGTTTTTT. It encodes CASSLAYPGEKLFF.